Listed below are T cell receptor beta chains from one sample, sequenced in a study of blood T cell repertoires in COVID-19. Assay used: immunoSEQ multiplex PCR; TCRdb lists only in-frame clones, some missing. The sample records some 290,000 clones, around four fifths being singletons. The sample was peripheral blood. These receptors were collected from a man between 60 and 75 years old who had recovered from COVID-19. The CDR3 runs from the conserved cysteine through the conserved F or W. Each record gives: V gene, clone size, J gene, D gene, CDR3 DNA, CDR3 protein. The D gene is left open where the match is weak. Size is omitted from some rows. Given values are once, few, many or a class for expanded clones.

TRBV19	.	TRBJ2-2	.	TGTGCCACCCGAACAGGGAACCCCGGGGAGCTGTTTTTT	CATRTGNPGELFF
TRBV6-5	once	TRBJ1-4	TRBD1	TGTGCCAGCAGGGTAGGGGGCATCGCTAATGAAAAACTGTTTTTT	CASRVGGIANEKLFF
TRBV10-2	.	TRBJ1-2	.	TGCGCCAGCAGTGAGTCCCGGGACTTTGGTGGCTACACCTTC	CASSESRDFGGYTF
TRBV7-6	.	TRBJ2-5	TRBD1	TGTGCCAGCAGCTGGACAGGGGAAGTGGGAGAGACCCAGTACTTC	CASSWTGEVGETQYF
TRBV15	.	TRBJ2-1	.	TGTGCCACCAGCCCCCGTATTAGCGAGGCCTACAATGAGCAGTTCTTC	CATSPRISEAYNEQFF
TRBV5-1	.	TRBJ2-3	TRBD2	TGCGCCAGCAGCTACGGACTAGCGGGATCCCCAGATACGCAGTATTTT	CASSYGLAGSPDTQYF
TRBV19	.	TRBJ1-4	TRBD1	TGTGCCAGTAGTGACAGGGGTCCCGATGAAAAACTGTTTTTT	CASSDRGPDEKLFF
TRBV7-2	.	TRBJ1-6	.	TGTGCCAGCAGCTTAGCCCTCCCTCCTTCACCCCTCCACTTT	CASSLALPPSPLHF
TRBV6-1	.	TRBJ2-7	.	TGTGCCAGCAGTGAACTTAGCCCGGCCGAGCAGTACTTC	CASSELSPAEQYF
TRBV4-2	few	TRBJ2-7	.	TGTGCCAGCAGCCAAGAAAAGCGGAACTCCTACGAGCAGTACTTC	CASSQEKRNSYEQYF
TRBV7-9	.	TRBJ2-1	.	TGTGCCAGCAGCTTAGAGTCTACTTCAGGCCCGTTCTTC	CASSLESTSGPFF
TRBV30	once	TRBJ2-3	TRBD2	TGTGCCTGGGGTACTAGCGGGAGCCGGGTAAGGCAGTATTTT	CAWGTSGSRVRQYF
TRBV5-1	.	TRBJ2-1	TRBD2	TGCGCCAGCAGCTTGGTCCCCGGGGGGAATGAGCAGTTCTTC	CASSLVPGGNEQFF
TRBV10-1	.	TRBJ2-1	.	TGCGCCAGCAGTGAGTCTAACAGGGCCAGCGATGAGCAGTTCTTC	CASSESNRASDEQFF
TRBV28	few	TRBJ1-4	TRBD1	TGTGCCAGCAGTTCTACAGGGGCGAGTGAAAAACTGTTTTTT	CASSSTGASEKLFF
TRBV6-1	.	TRBJ1-5	.	TGTGCCAGCAGTGAAGTGCGGGGGGCGCGGAATCAGCCCCAGCATTTT	CASSEVRGARNQPQHF
TRBV6-5	.	TRBJ1-5	.	TGTGCCAGCAGTTACGACAGTAGCAATCAGCCCCAGCATTTT	CASSYDSSNQPQHF
TRBV13	.	TRBJ2-7	.	TGTGCCAGCAGCTATCAAAAGAAGGCAGGGAAGACCTACGAGCAGTACTTC	CASSYQKKAGKTYEQYF
TRBV7-9	.	TRBJ2-1	TRBD2	TGTGCCAGCAGCCCAAGGTCGACTAGCGGGAACTACAATGAGCAGTTCTTC	CASSPRSTSGNYNEQFF
TRBV5-1	.	TRBJ2-1	TRBD2	TGCGCCAGCAGCGTTAGCGGGGATTCCTACAATGAGCAGTTCTTC	CASSVSGDSYNEQFF
TRBV6-5	.	TRBJ1-2	.	TGTGCCAGCAGTTACTCTTTCCAGGGTAGTGCCTATGGCTACACCTTC	CASSYSFQGSAYGYTF
TRBV9	few	TRBJ1-4	.	TGTGCCAGCAGCGTAGGTGAGGTCGGACAGCGTAATGAAAAACTGTTTTTT	CASSVGEVGQRNEKLFF
TRBV19	.	TRBJ1-1	TRBD1	TGTGCCAGTAGTATAGGGACAGGACTGAACACTGAAGCTTTCTTT	CASSIGTGLNTEAFF
TRBV5-1	.	TRBJ2-3	.	TGCGCCAGCAGTTGGCAGGGGGGAGATACGCAGTATTTT	CASSWQGGDTQYF
TRBV27	.	TRBJ2-4	.	TGTGCCAGCAGTTTATCGAGGGGGGCCAAAAACATTCAGTACTTC	CASSLSRGAKNIQYF